This TCR beta chain stems from a study of cytomegalovirus exposure and HLA in healthy donors. Findings of the study overall: Researchers reported from a later analysis that most CMV-associated TCR beta chains appeared HLA-restricted. A missense variant in DCLRE1C was later tied to TCR beta V- and J-gene trimming.

For this clone: Its specificity is unknown.

PCR used 60 Vbeta primers and 13 Jbeta primers. The assay was immunoSEQ multiplex PCR, and TCRdb's table has in-frame clones only and misses some. The sample lists 150,000 to 200,000 clones; about 75% were seen once. J lost 2 bases, V lost 3 bases, and 4 bases had no gene match. The CDR3 sequence is 16 residues long. CDR1 and CDR2 from the germline V gene are SGHRS and YFSETQ. The chain links TRBV5-1 to TRBJ2-3; 12 nucleotides match TRBD2. The receptor was derived from a female donor in good health and CMV-seronegative. Sequencing was performed on PBMCs. The CDR3 spells CASSSRTSGITDTQYF. CDR3 sequence (DNA): TGCGCCAGCAGCTCACGGACTAGCGGGATCACAGATACGCAGTATTTT.